The rows below give T cell receptor beta chains drawn from one sample of a study of blood T cell repertoires in COVID-19. Here immunoSEQ multiplex PCR was the method, and the copy in TCRdb shows in-frame clones only, minus some. The sample carries about 170,000 clones, around 80% recorded once. The sample taken for sequencing was peripheral blood. The receptors shown here come from a woman aged 70-85 years who had recovered from COVID-19. CDR3s include the opening cysteine and the closing phenylalanine or tryptophan. A D gene is named only where the DNA matches it firmly. Only part of the rows carry a size: once, few, many, or a class if the clone is expanded.

abundance: -; j_gene: TRBJ2-3; v_gene: TRBV9; d_gene: TRBD2; CDR3aa: CASSDPLAGGLTDTQYF; CDR3nt: TGTGCCAGCAGCGACCCCCTAGCGGGGGGGTTGACAGATACGCAGTATTTT
abundance: -; j_gene: TRBJ2-5; v_gene: TRBV5-1; d_gene: TRBD1; CDR3aa: CASTRQGPTQETQYF; CDR3nt: TGCGCCAGCACCCGACAGGGCCCAACACAAGAGACCCAGTACTTC
abundance: -; j_gene: TRBJ1-4; v_gene: TRBV19; d_gene: -; CDR3aa: CASSMVTRGEKLFF; CDR3nt: TGTGCCAGTAGTATGGTCACTCGGGGGGAAAAACTGTTTTTT
abundance: -; j_gene: TRBJ2-6; v_gene: TRBV7-2; d_gene: -; CDR3aa: CASSPQFGGSGANVLTF; CDR3nt: TGTGCCAGCAGCCCGCAATTCGGAGGGTCTGGGGCCAACGTCCTGACTTTC
abundance: once; j_gene: TRBJ2-1; v_gene: TRBV6-4; d_gene: TRBD1; CDR3aa: CASSAGTGGAEQFF; CDR3nt: TGTGCCAGCAGTGCCGGGACAGGGGGCGCTGAGCAGTTCTTC
abundance: -; j_gene: TRBJ1-4; v_gene: TRBV5-6; d_gene: -; CDR3aa: CASSLYTNEKLFF; CDR3nt: TGTGCCAGCAGCTTATATACTAATGAAAAACTGTTTTTT
abundance: -; j_gene: TRBJ2-3; v_gene: TRBV11-2; d_gene: TRBD1; CDR3aa: CASRETQGTDTQYF; CDR3nt: TGTGCCAGCAGGGAGACACAGGGGACAGATACGCAGTATTTT
abundance: once; j_gene: TRBJ2-1; v_gene: TRBV2; d_gene: TRBD2; CDR3aa: CASGVAGAPGYNEQFF; CDR3nt: TGTGCCAGCGGGGTAGCGGGAGCCCCGGGTTACAATGAGCAGTTCTTC
abundance: -; j_gene: TRBJ1-1; v_gene: TRBV5-1; d_gene: -; CDR3aa: CASSLGSGAMNTEAFF; CDR3nt: TGCGCCAGCAGCTTGGGCTCAGGGGCAATGAACACTGAAGCTTTCTTT
abundance: -; j_gene: TRBJ1-2; v_gene: TRBV19; d_gene: TRBD1; CDR3aa: CASTPVTGVGYTF; CDR3nt: TGTGCCAGTACCCCCGTGACAGGGGTCGGCTACACCTTC
abundance: -; j_gene: TRBJ2-3; v_gene: TRBV7-9; d_gene: -; CDR3aa: CASSPPGVSTDTQYF; CDR3nt: TGTGCCAGCAGCCCCCCGGGGGTTAGCACAGATACGCAGTATTTT
abundance: once; j_gene: TRBJ2-7; v_gene: TRBV10-3; d_gene: -; CDR3aa: CAIRGAIATYEQYF; CDR3nt: TGTGCCATCAGAGGAGCAATCGCGACCTACGAGCAGTACTTC
abundance: -; j_gene: TRBJ2-3; v_gene: TRBV16; d_gene: -; CDR3aa: CASSHPSGITDTQYF; CDR3nt: TGTGCCAGCAGCCACCCTTCCGGGATCACAGATACGCAGTATTTT
abundance: few; j_gene: TRBJ2-7; v_gene: TRBV6-2/TRBV6-3; d_gene: -; CDR3aa: CASSYGLGYEQYF; CDR3nt: TGTGCCAGCAGTTACGGACTCGGCTACGAGCAGTACTTC
abundance: -; j_gene: TRBJ1-6; v_gene: TRBV2; d_gene: -; CDR3aa: CASGLGVRNSPLHF; CDR3nt: TGTGCCAGCGGTTTAGGGGTGAGAAATTCACCCCTCCACTTT
abundance: -; j_gene: TRBJ2-3; v_gene: TRBV3-1/TRBV3-2; d_gene: -; CDR3aa: CASSQGGGTDTQYF; CDR3nt: TGTGCCAGCAGCCAAGGGGGGGGCACAGATACGCAGTATTTT
abundance: -; j_gene: TRBJ2-3; v_gene: TRBV6-6; d_gene: TRBD2; CDR3aa: CASSYLAGGGADTQYF; CDR3nt: TGTGCCAGCAGTTACCTTGCGGGGGGTGGGGCGGATACGCAGTATTTT
abundance: once; j_gene: TRBJ2-3; v_gene: TRBV11-3; d_gene: TRBD2; CDR3aa: CASSLSPGGDTQYF; CDR3nt: TGTGCCAGCAGCCTCTCCCCGGGGGGTGATACGCAGTATTTT
abundance: -; j_gene: TRBJ2-2; v_gene: TRBV19; d_gene: TRBD1; CDR3aa: CATAGQGATGELFF; CDR3nt: TGTGCCACCGCGGGACAGGGGGCCACCGGGGAGCTGTTTTTT
abundance: -; j_gene: TRBJ2-3; v_gene: TRBV29-1; d_gene: TRBD2; CDR3aa: CSVPGLAVATDTQYF; CDR3nt: TGCAGCGTCCCCGGACTAGCGGTGGCCACAGATACGCAGTATTTT
abundance: -; j_gene: TRBJ1-6; v_gene: TRBV27; d_gene: -; CDR3aa: CASREWDNSPLHF; CDR3nt: TGTGCCAGCCGGGAGTGGGACAATTCACCCCTCCACTTT
abundance: -; j_gene: TRBJ1-1; v_gene: TRBV28; d_gene: -; CDR3aa: CASSAGGGTEAFF; CDR3nt: TGTGCCAGCAGCGCGGGGGGGGGCACTGAAGCTTTCTTT
abundance: -; j_gene: TRBJ2-5; v_gene: TRBV10-3; d_gene: -; CDR3aa: CAISESTRGAQETQYF; CDR3nt: TGTGCCATCAGTGAGTCGACCCGGGGGGCCCAAGAGACCCAGTACTTC
abundance: -; j_gene: TRBJ2-5; v_gene: TRBV25-1; d_gene: TRBD2; CDR3aa: CATGSWGGRQETQYF; CDR3nt: TGTGCCACCGGCAGTTGGGGGGGTCGTCAAGAGACCCAGTACTTC
abundance: -; j_gene: TRBJ1-5; v_gene: TRBV10-1; d_gene: TRBD1; CDR3aa: CASSGQGDQPQHF; CDR3nt: TGCGCCAGCAGTGGACAGGGGGATCAGCCCCAGCATTTT
abundance: -; j_gene: TRBJ2-7; v_gene: TRBV27; d_gene: -; CDR3aa: CASSLGTGQFYEQYF; CDR3nt: TGTGCCAGCAGTTTAGGCACCGGACAGTTCTACGAGCAGTACTTC
abundance: -; j_gene: TRBJ2-7; v_gene: TRBV6-5; d_gene: TRBD2; CDR3aa: CASTPWLAGGYEQYF; CDR3nt: TGTGCCAGCACCCCCTGGCTAGCGGGAGGCTACGAGCAGTACTTC
abundance: -; j_gene: TRBJ1-5; v_gene: TRBV10-3; d_gene: -; CDR3aa: CAIRDSLANQPQHF; CDR3nt: TGTGCCATCAGGGACAGCTTAGCAAATCAGCCCCAGCATTTT
abundance: -; j_gene: TRBJ2-7; v_gene: TRBV2; d_gene: TRBD1; CDR3aa: CASSRDRVNEQYF; CDR3nt: TGTGCCAGCAGCCGGGACAGGGTCAACGAGCAGTACTTC
abundance: -; j_gene: TRBJ2-2; v_gene: TRBV10-1; d_gene: -; CDR3aa: CAGEKTGQLF; CDR3nt: TGCGCCGGGGAGAAGACAGGACAGCTTTTT
abundance: -; j_gene: TRBJ1-3; v_gene: TRBV30; d_gene: TRBD1; CDR3aa: CAWSWGRGLGNTIYF; CDR3nt: TGTGCCTGGAGCTGGGGCAGGGGGCTTGGAAACACCATATATTTT
abundance: -; j_gene: TRBJ2-7; v_gene: TRBV7-8; d_gene: TRBD2; CDR3aa: CASSWTSGSSYEQYF; CDR3nt: TGTGCCAGCAGCTGGACTAGCGGGAGCTCCTACGAGCAGTACTTC
abundance: -; j_gene: TRBJ2-3; v_gene: TRBV20-1; d_gene: -; CDR3aa: CSASRRLRDTQYF; CDR3nt: TGCAGTGCTAGTCGGCGTCTCAGGGATACGCAGTATTTT
abundance: -; j_gene: TRBJ2-3; v_gene: TRBV4-1; d_gene: TRBD2; CDR3aa: CASSQGFGSGETDTQYF; CDR3nt: TGCGCCAGCAGCCAAGGGTTTGGGAGCGGGGAGACAGATACGCAGTATTTT
abundance: few; j_gene: TRBJ2-7; v_gene: TRBV5-1; d_gene: TRBD1; CDR3aa: CASSPDRAHEQYF; CDR3nt: TGCGCCAGCAGCCCCGACAGGGCCCACGAGCAGTACTTC
abundance: once; j_gene: TRBJ1-1; v_gene: TRBV29-1; d_gene: -; CDR3aa: CSARPGNTEAFF; CDR3nt: TGCAGCGCCCGCCCGGGGAACACTGAAGCTTTCTTT
abundance: -; j_gene: TRBJ2-3; v_gene: TRBV7-2; d_gene: -; CDR3aa: CASSSRSVADTQYF; CDR3nt: TGTGCCAGCAGCTCGCGGTCGGTAGCAGATACGCAGTATTTT
abundance: -; j_gene: TRBJ2-5; v_gene: TRBV5-1; d_gene: -; CDR3aa: CASSLGPQETQYF; CDR3nt: TGCGCCAGCAGCTTGGGGCCCCAAGAGACCCAGTACTTC
abundance: -; j_gene: TRBJ2-5; v_gene: TRBV5-1; d_gene: -; CDR3aa: CASSLESGGETQYF; CDR3nt: TGCGCCAGCAGCTTGGAATCTGGGGGGGAGACCCAGTACTTC
abundance: -; j_gene: TRBJ2-3; v_gene: TRBV6-5; d_gene: TRBD1; CDR3aa: CASSYLGQGGTDTQYF; CDR3nt: TGTGCCAGCAGTTACCTCGGACAGGGGGGTACAGATACGCAGTATTTT
abundance: -; j_gene: TRBJ1-1; v_gene: TRBV2; d_gene: -; CDR3aa: CASLPGSRNTEAFF; CDR3nt: TGTGCCAGCCTCCCGGGGTCGCGGAACACTGAAGCTTTCTTT
abundance: -; j_gene: TRBJ2-2; v_gene: TRBV2; d_gene: TRBD1; CDR3aa: CASRVRQGNTGELFF; CDR3nt: TGTGCCAGCAGGGTCCGACAGGGCAACACCGGGGAGCTGTTTTTT
abundance: -; j_gene: TRBJ1-2; v_gene: TRBV4-3; d_gene: TRBD1; CDR3aa: CASSQVAAGGYGYTF; CDR3nt: TGCGCCAGCAGCCAAGTCGCGGCAGGGGGCTATGGCTACACCTTC
abundance: -; j_gene: TRBJ2-3; v_gene: TRBV2; d_gene: TRBD2; CDR3aa: CASSATGGVTQYF; CDR3nt: TGTGCCAGCAGCGCAACTGGGGGGGTTACGCAGTATTTT
abundance: -; j_gene: TRBJ2-3; v_gene: TRBV18; d_gene: -; CDR3aa: CASSPPSQATDTQYF; CDR3nt: TGTGCCAGCTCACCACCCTCTCAGGCAACAGATACGCAGTATTTT
abundance: -; j_gene: TRBJ2-3; v_gene: TRBV5-4; d_gene: TRBD2; CDR3aa: CASSLAPPGSGRAADTQYF; CDR3nt: TGTGCCAGCAGCTTGGCCCCCCCTGGTAGCGGGAGGGCCGCAGATACGCAGTATTTT
abundance: -; j_gene: TRBJ2-2; v_gene: TRBV7-3; d_gene: -; CDR3aa: CASSLRTGELFF; CDR3nt: TGTGCCAGCAGCTTACGCACCGGGGAGCTGTTTTTT
abundance: once; j_gene: TRBJ2-5; v_gene: TRBV29-1; d_gene: -; CDR3aa: CSVEVGGETQYF; CDR3nt: TGCAGCGTTGAGGTGGGCGGGGAGACCCAGTACTTC
abundance: -; j_gene: TRBJ2-7; v_gene: TRBV30; d_gene: -; CDR3aa: CAWRRGGVHEQYF; CDR3nt: TGTGCCTGGAGGAGGGGGGGCGTCCACGAGCAGTACTTC
abundance: -; j_gene: TRBJ1-4; v_gene: TRBV2; d_gene: TRBD1; CDR3aa: CASRPGQVGEKLFF; CDR3nt: TGTGCCAGCAGACCCGGACAGGTGGGGGAAAAACTGTTTTTT
abundance: -; j_gene: TRBJ2-1; v_gene: TRBV5-8; d_gene: -; CDR3aa: CASSLVRVLSYNEQFF; CDR3nt: TGTGCCAGCAGCTTGGTTCGGGTACTCTCCTACAATGAGCAGTTCTTC
abundance: -; j_gene: TRBJ1-6; v_gene: TRBV3-1/TRBV3-2; d_gene: -; CDR3aa: CASSPLRGTDSPLHF; CDR3nt: TGTGCCAGCAGCCCCCTTCGGGGTACGGATTCACCCCTCCACTTT
abundance: -; j_gene: TRBJ2-5; v_gene: TRBV18; d_gene: -; CDR3aa: CASSLGDQETQYF; CDR3nt: TGTGCCAGCTCACTCGGGGATCAAGAGACCCAGTACTTC
abundance: few; j_gene: TRBJ1-1; v_gene: TRBV10-3; d_gene: -; CDR3aa: CAISDRGANTEAFF; CDR3nt: TGTGCCATCAGTGACCGGGGGGCAAACACTGAAGCTTTCTTT
abundance: -; j_gene: TRBJ2-7; v_gene: TRBV27; d_gene: TRBD2; CDR3aa: CASSRTSGGYEQYF; CDR3nt: TGTGCCAGCAGCCGGACTAGCGGGGGGTACGAGCAGTACTTC
abundance: -; j_gene: TRBJ2-5; v_gene: TRBV11-2; d_gene: -; CDR3aa: CASSPGGGRGETQYF; CDR3nt: TGTGCCAGCAGCCCCGGTGGGGGCAGAGGAGAGACCCAGTACTTC
abundance: -; j_gene: TRBJ2-7; v_gene: TRBV7-2; d_gene: TRBD1; CDR3aa: CASSLQGAFEQYF; CDR3nt: TGTGCCAGCAGCTTACAGGGGGCTTTTGAGCAGTACTTC